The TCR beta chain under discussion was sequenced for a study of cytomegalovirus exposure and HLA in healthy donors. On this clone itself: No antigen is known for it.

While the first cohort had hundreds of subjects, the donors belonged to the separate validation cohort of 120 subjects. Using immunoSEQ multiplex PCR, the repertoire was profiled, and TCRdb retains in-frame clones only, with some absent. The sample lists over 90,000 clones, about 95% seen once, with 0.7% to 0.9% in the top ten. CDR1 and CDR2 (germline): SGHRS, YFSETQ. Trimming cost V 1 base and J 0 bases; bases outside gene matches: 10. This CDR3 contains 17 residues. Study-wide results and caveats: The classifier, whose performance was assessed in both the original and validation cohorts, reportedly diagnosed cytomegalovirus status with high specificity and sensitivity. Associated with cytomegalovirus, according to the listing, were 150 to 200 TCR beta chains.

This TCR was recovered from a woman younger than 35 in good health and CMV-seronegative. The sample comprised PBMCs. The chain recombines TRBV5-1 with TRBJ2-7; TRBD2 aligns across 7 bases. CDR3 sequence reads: CASSLNGARGTSYEQYF. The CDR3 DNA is TGCGCCAGCAGCTTGAACGGCGCGCGGGGGACCTCCTACGAGCAGTACTTC.